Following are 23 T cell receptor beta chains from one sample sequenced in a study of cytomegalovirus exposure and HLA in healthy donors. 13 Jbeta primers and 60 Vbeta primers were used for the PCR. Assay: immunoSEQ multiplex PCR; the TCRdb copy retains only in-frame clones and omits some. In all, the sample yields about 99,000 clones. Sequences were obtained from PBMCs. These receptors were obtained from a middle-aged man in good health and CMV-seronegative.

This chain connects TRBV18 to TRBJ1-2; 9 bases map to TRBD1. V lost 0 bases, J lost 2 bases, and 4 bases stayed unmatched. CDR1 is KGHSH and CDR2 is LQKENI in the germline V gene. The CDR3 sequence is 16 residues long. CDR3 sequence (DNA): TGTGCCAGCTCACCACCTCTCGGGACAGGGAACTATGGCTACACCTTC. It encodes CASSPPLGTGNYGYTF.

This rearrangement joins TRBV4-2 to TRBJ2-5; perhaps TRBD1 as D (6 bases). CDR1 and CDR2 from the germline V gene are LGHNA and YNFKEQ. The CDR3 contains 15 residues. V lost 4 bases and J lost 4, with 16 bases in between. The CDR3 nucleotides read TGTGCCAGCAGCCCCCAGGACAGCGGCCGAGAGACCCAGTACTTC. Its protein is CASSPQDSGRETQYF.

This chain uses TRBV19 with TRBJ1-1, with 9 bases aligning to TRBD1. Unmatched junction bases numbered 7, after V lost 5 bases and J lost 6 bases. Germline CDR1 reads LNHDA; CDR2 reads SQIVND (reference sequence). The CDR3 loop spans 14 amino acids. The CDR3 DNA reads TGTGCCAGTAGTGTGACAGGGGGGGGTTCTGAAGCTTTCTTT. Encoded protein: CASSVTGGGSEAFF.

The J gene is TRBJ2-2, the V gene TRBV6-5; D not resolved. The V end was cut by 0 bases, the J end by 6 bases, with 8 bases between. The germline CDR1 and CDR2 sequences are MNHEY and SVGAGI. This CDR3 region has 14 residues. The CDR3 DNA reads TGTGCCAGCAGTTACTCGTCGGGTCCCGGGGAGCTGTTTTTT. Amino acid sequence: CASSYSSGPGELFF.

CDR3: CASSKTGGASDNQPQHF. The CDR3 DNA reads as TGTGCCAGCAGCAAAACAGGGGGCGCGTCGGATAATCAGCCCCAGCATTTT. V is TRBV11-2 and J is TRBJ1-5; 9 nucleotides align to TRBD1. Per the germline V gene, CDR1 is SGHAT and CDR2 is FQNNGV. Trimming cost V 5 bases and J 4 bases; bases outside gene matches: 12. The CDR3 length is 17 residues.

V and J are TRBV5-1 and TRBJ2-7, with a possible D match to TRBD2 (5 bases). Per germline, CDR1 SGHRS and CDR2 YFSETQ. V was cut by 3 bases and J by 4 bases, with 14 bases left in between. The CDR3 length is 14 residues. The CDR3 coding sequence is TGCGCCAGCAGCTCACCGGACGGGGAGTACGAGCAGTACTTC. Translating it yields CASSSPDGEYEQYF.

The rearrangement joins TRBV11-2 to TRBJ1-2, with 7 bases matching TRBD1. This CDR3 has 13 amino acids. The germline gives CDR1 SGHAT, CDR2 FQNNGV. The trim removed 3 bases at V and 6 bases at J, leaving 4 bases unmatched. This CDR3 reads CASSFTGVDGYTF. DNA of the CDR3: TGTGCCAGCAGCTTCACAGGGGTGGATGGCTACACCTTC.

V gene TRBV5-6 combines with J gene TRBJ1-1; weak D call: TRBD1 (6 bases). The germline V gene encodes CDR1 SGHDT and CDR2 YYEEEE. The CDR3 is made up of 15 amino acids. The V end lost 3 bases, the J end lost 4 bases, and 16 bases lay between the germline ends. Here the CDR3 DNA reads TGTGCCAGCAGCTGGGGGACAAGCGGTAGCACTGAAGCTTTCTTT. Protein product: CASSWGTSGSTEAFF.

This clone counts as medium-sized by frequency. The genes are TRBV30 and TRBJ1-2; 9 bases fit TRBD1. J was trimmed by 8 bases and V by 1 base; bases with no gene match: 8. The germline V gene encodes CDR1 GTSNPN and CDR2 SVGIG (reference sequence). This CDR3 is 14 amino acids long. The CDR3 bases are TGTGCCTGGAGTGGAGGGGGCACAGGGGGCGGCTACACCTTC. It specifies CAWSGGGTGGGYTF.

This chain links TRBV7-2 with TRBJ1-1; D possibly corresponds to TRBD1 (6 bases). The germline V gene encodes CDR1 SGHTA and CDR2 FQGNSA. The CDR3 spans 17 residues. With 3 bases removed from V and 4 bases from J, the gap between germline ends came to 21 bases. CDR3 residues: CASSFQTGPLSRTEAFF. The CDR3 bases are TGTGCCAGCAGCTTCCAGACAGGCCCGCTTTCACGCACTGAAGCTTTCTTT. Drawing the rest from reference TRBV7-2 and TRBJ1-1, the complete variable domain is GAGVSQSPSNKVTEKGKDVELRCDPISGHTALYWYRQSLGQGLEFLIYFQGNSAPDKSGLPSDRFSAERTGGSVSTLTIQRTQQEDSAVYLCASSFQTGPLSRTEAFFGQGTRLTVV.

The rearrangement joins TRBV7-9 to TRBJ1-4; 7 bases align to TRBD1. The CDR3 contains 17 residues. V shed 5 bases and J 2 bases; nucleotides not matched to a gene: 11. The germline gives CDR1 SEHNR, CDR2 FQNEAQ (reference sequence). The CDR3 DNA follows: TGTGCCAGCAGCGTTCACAGGGGAAGGGCGACTAATGAAAAACTGTTTTTT. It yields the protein CASSVHRGRATNEKLFF.

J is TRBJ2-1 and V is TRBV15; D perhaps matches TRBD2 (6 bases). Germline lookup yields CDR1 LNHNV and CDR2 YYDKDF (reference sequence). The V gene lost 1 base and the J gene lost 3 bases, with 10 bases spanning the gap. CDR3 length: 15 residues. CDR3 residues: CATSRGRGSYNEQFF. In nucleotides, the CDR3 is TGTGCCACCAGCAGAGGACGGGGGAGCTACAATGAGCAGTTCTTC. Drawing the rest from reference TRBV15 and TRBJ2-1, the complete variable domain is DAMVIQNPRYQVTQFGKPVTLSCSQTLNHNVMYWYQQKSSQAPKLLFHYYDKDFNNEADTPDNFQSRRPNTSFCFLDIRSPGLGDTAMYLCATSRGRGSYNEQFFGPGTRLTVL.

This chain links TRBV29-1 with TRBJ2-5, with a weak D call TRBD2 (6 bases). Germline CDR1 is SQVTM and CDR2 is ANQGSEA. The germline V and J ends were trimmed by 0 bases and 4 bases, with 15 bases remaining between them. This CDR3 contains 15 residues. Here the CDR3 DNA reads TGCAGCGTTGAAGAGGGGCGGGAATGGGGAGAGACCCAGTACTTC. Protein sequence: CSVEEGREWGETQYF. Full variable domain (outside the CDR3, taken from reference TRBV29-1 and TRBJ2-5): SAVISQKPSRDICQRGTSLTIQCQVDSQVTMMFWYRQQPGQSLTLIATANQGSEATYESGFVIDKFPISRPNLTFSTLTVSNMSPEDSSIYLCSVEEGREWGETQYFGPGTRLLVL.

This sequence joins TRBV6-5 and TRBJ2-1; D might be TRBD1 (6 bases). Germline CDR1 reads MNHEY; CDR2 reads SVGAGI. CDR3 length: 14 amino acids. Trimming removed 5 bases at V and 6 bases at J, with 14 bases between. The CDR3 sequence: CASSPPDRPNEQFF. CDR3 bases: TGTGCCAGCAGTCCACCCGACAGGCCCAATGAGCAGTTCTTC.

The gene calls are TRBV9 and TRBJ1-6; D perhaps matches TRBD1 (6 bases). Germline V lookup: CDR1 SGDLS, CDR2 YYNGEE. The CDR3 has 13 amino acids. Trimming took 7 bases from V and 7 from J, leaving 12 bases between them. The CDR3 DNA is TGTGCCAGCCAAGGGGGTGCGAATTCACCCCTCCACTTT. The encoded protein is CASQGGANSPLHF.

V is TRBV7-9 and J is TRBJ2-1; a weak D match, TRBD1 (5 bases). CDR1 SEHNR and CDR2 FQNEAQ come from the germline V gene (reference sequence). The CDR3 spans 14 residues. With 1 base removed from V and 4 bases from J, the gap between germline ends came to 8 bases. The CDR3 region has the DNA TGTGCCAGCAGCTTAGGAAGACAGTACAATGAGCAGTTCTTC. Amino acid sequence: CASSLGRQYNEQFF.

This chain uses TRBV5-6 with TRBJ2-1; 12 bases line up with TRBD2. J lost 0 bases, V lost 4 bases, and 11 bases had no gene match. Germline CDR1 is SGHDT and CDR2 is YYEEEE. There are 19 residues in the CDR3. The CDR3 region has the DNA TGTGCCAGCAGCGATTCTTGGACTAGCGGGGCTAGCTCCTACAATGAGCAGTTCTTC. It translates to CASSDSWTSGASSYNEQFF.

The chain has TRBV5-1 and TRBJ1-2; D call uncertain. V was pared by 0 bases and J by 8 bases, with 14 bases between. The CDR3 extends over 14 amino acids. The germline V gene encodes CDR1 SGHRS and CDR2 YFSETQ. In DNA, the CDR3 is TGCGCCAGCAGCTTGGATCAGTTGCTAGGCGGCTACACCTTC. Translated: CASSLDQLLGGYTF.

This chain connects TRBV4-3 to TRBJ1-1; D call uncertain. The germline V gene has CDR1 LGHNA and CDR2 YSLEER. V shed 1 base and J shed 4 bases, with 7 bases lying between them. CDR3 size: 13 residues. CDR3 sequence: CASSQVQSTEAFF. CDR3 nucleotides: TGCGCCAGCAGCCAAGTCCAATCCACTGAAGCTTTCTTT.

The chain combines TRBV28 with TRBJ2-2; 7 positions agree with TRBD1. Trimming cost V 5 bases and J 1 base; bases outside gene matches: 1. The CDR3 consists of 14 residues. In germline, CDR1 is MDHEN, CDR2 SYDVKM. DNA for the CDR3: TGTGCCAGCAGTAGACAGGGGAACACCGGGGAGCTGTTTTTT. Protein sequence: CASSRQGNTGELFF.

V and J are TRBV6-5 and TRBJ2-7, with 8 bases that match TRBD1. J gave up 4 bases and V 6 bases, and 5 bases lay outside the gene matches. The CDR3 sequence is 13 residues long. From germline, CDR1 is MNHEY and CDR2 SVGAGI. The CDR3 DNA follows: TGTGCCAGCAGCCGGACAGGGAAGTACGAGCAGTACTTC. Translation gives CASSRTGKYEQYF.

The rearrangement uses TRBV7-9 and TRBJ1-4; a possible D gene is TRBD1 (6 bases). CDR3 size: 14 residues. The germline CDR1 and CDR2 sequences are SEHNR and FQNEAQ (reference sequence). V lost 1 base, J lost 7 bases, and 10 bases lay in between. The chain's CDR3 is CASSLVGATEKLFF. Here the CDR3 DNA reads TGTGCCAGCAGCTTAGTGGGGGCCACTGAAAAACTGTTTTTT.

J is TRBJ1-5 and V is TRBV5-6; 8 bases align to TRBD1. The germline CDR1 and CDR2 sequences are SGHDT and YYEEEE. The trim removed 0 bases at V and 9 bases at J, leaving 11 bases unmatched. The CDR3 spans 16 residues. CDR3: CASSLGDRGNERPQHF. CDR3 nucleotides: TGTGCCAGCAGCTTGGGAGACAGGGGCAACGAGCGGCCCCAGCATTTT.